A selection of T cell receptor beta chains follows, all from one sample in a study of T-cell memory formation after mild COVID-19. One entry per CDR3 protein, called by TCRdb with MiXCR from the 5' RACE reads. The sample has under 700,000 distinct CDR3 sequences, approximately 20% seen once. The source material was PBMCs or a T cell subset sorted from them (not recorded which). The receptors shown here come from an adult woman who had mild COVID-19 (a few samples of this study predate the infection). Cell type and time point are not known. Both conserved end residues are part of each CDR3. D genes are given only for firm matches. The size entry is marked missing in some rows and otherwise reads once, few, many or a size class.

>TRBJ1-5|TRBV6-2/TRBV6-3|TRBD1|many
TGTGCCAGCAGTTACCACGACAGGGATGATCAGCCCCAGCATTTT
CASSYHDRDDQPQHF
>TRBJ1-5|TRBV9|NA|NA
TGTGCCAGCATCGGGTCAGTCAATCAGCCCCAGCATTTT
CASIGSVNQPQHF
>TRBJ2-1|TRBV29-1|NA|few
TGCAGCGTTGAGAGACAGCACTCACCCTACAATGAGCAGTTCTTC
CSVERQHSPYNEQFF
>TRBJ2-1|TRBV7-7|TRBD2|few
TGTGCTAGCAGTATGGCGGGAGTCGTTAGTGAGCAGTTCTTC
CASSMAGVVSEQFF
>TRBJ2-1|TRBV5-1|NA|few
TGCGCCAGCAGCTTGGGGCAGGCAACCTACAATGAGCAGTTCTTC
CASSLGQATYNEQFF
>TRBJ2-3|TRBV20-1|TRBD2|NA
TGCAGTGGTGTAGCGGGGGGGGCCACCGATACGCAGTATTTT
CSGVAGGATDTQYF
>TRBJ1-2|TRBV6-5|NA|NA
TGTGCCAGCAGGAAACCGGGACCCCCTTTTGAGGATAACTATGGCTACACCTTC
CASRKPGPPFEDNYGYTF
>TRBJ2-7|TRBV7-2|TRBD2|few
TGTGCCAGCAGCTTAACAGGACTAGCGGGAGCTGAGCAGTACTTC
CASSLTGLAGAEQYF
>TRBJ1-1|TRBV7-8|TRBD1|NA
TGTGCCAGCAAGGACAGGGGGCTGGTTGGCACTGAAGCTTTCTTT
CASKDRGLVGTEAFF
>TRBJ2-5|TRBV5-1|TRBD1|NA
TGCGCCAGCAGCCTGAACAGGGGGGCGTTTTGGGAGACCCAGTACTTC
CASSLNRGAFWETQYF
>TRBJ2-2|TRBV5-6|TRBD1|NA
TGTGCCAGCAGCTTCCGACTTACAGGGGCGGGCACCGGGGAGCTGTTTTTT
CASSFRLTGAGTGELFF
>TRBJ1-2|TRBV13|NA|few
TGTGCCAGCAGCTCCCAGTTTCAGACCGGCTACACCTTC
CASSSQFQTGYTF
>TRBJ2-7|TRBV5-1|NA|NA
TGCGCCAGCAGCTTGCGGTATCTGTACGAGCAGTACTTC
CASSLRYLYEQYF
>TRBJ1-2|TRBV9|NA|NA
TGTGCCAGCAGCGTAGGGGGGACATCCAACTATGGCTACACCTTC
CASSVGGTSNYGYTF
>TRBJ1-1|TRBV6-2/TRBV6-3|NA|many
TGTGCCAGCAGGTCCCAGGGAGCGAACACTGAAGCTTTCTTT
CASRSQGANTEAFF
>TRBJ2-7|TRBV21-1|NA|NA
TGTGCCAGCCCCACTCCCACCCCCTCCTCCTACGAGCAGTACTTC
CASPTPTPSSYEQYF
>TRBJ2-2|TRBV7-2|NA|NA
TGTGCCAGCAGCTTAGGGGTAGGAACAAACACCGGGGAGCTGTTTTTT
CASSLGVGTNTGELFF
>TRBJ1-5|TRBV7-2|TRBD1|few
TGTGCCAGCAGCACCCGGGACAGGGTAGGCCAGCCCCAGCATTTT
CASSTRDRVGQPQHF
>TRBJ1-2|TRBV4-1|TRBD1|NA
TGCGCCAGCAGCTTCTCAGGACAGGGACGCTATGGCTACACCTTC
CASSFSGQGRYGYTF
>TRBJ1-1|TRBV11-2|NA|many
TGTGCCAGCAGCGCTAGTAGCGTGAACACTGAAGCTTTCTTT
CASSASSVNTEAFF
>TRBJ1-1|TRBV6-5|NA|NA
TGTGCCAGCAGCCCATTCCTATCCACTGAAGCTTTCTTT
CASSPFLSTEAFF
>TRBJ1-2|TRBV20-1|TRBD1|NA
TGCAGTGCCGCCGGCGGGACAGCCGCCAGAAACTATGGCTACACCTTC
CSAAGGTAARNYGYTF
>TRBJ1-1|TRBV30|TRBD1|NA
TGTGCCTGGAGAGGGGGCTTGGTGCTCAGTGAAGCTTTCTTT
CAWRGGLVLSEAFF
>TRBJ2-7|TRBV12-3/TRBV12-4|NA|many
TGTGCCAGCAGCTTGGTACCCTACGAGCAGTACTTC
CASSLVPYEQYF
>TRBJ1-5|TRBV12-3/TRBV12-4|NA|NA
TGTGCCAGCCGGGACGGCAGCAATCAGCCCCAGCATTTT
CASRDGSNQPQHF
>TRBJ2-3|TRBV29-1|NA|few
TGCAGCTCTCTTACACGGGTAGCGCAGTATTTT
CSSLTRVAQYF
>TRBJ2-7|TRBV6-5|TRBD1|few
TGTGCCAGCAAAGTCCCAGGGGGCGTCGAGCAGTACTTC
CASKVPGGVEQYF
>TRBJ2-6|TRBV5-1|NA|NA
TGCGCCAGTACAAATTCCGCCTCTGGGGCCAACGTCCTGACTTTC
CASTNSASGANVLTF
>TRBJ2-1|TRBV5-1|NA|NA
TGCGCCAGCAGCTCATTCACCTACAATGAGCAGTTCTTC
CASSSFTYNEQFF
>TRBJ1-2|TRBV5-1|NA|few
TGCGCCAGCAGCGAAACTCCCCAGGGAACCCATGGCTACACCTTC
CASSETPQGTHGYTF
>TRBJ2-7|TRBV24-1|TRBD2|NA
TGTGCCAGAGATGGGAGGGGTCCCTACGAGCAGTACTTC
CARDGRGPYEQYF
>TRBJ2-1|TRBV7-9|TRBD2|once
TGTGCCAGCTCCCCCCCGGGGGGGGGCTCCTACAATGAGCAGTTCTTC
CASSPPGGGSYNEQFF
>TRBJ2-1|TRBV15|NA|NA
TGTGCCACCAGCAGAGATCAAGGAGGGTACAATGAGCAGTTCTTC
CATSRDQGGYNEQFF
>TRBJ1-1|TRBV5-5|NA|NA
TGTGCCAGCAGCTTGACGGTAGCCACTGAAGCTTTCTTT
CASSLTVATEAFF
>TRBJ1-2|TRBV7-8|NA|few
TGTGCCAGCAGCTTAGTGGCCCCTCCGGGTGGCTACACCTTC
CASSLVAPPGGYTF
>TRBJ1-2|TRBV27|TRBD1|NA
TGTGCCAGCAGTTTCAAGGGGGCGGTGAATGGCTACACCTTC
CASSFKGAVNGYTF
>TRBJ1-3|TRBV19|TRBD1|NA
TGTGCCAGTAGTATTTTGGTGACCTGGACAGGGAGCTCTGGAAACACCATATATTTT
CASSILVTWTGSSGNTIYF
>TRBJ2-5|TRBV6-1|TRBD2|NA
TGTGCCAGCAGTGATGACGCTGGGAGGGGAGCCGAGACCCAGTACTTC
CASSDDAGRGAETQYF
>TRBJ2-7|TRBV15|TRBD1|once
TGTGCCACCAGCAGAGGAGGAGGACAGGGTAGGGGCGAGCAGTACTTC
CATSRGGGQGRGEQYF
>TRBJ2-7|TRBV5-8|NA|few
TGTGCCAGCAGCTCCCAGGGGGGCGAGTACGAGCAGTACTTC
CASSSQGGEYEQYF
>TRBJ2-7|TRBV12-3/TRBV12-4|NA|few
TGTGCCAGCAGTTTAGAGGTTTTTACCTACGAGCAGTACTTC
CASSLEVFTYEQYF
>TRBJ2-2|TRBV6-1|TRBD1|NA
TGTGCCAGCAAGACAGGGGGCAGCGGCACCGGGGAGCTGTTTTTT
CASKTGGSGTGELFF
>TRBJ2-2|TRBV27|NA|NA
TGTGCCAGCAGGTACAGCACCGGGGAGCTGTTTTTT
CASRYSTGELFF
>TRBJ2-3|TRBV11-2|TRBD2|NA
TGTGCCAGCAGCTTACGTGTTACTAGCGGAAATACAGATACGCAGTATTTT
CASSLRVTSGNTDTQYF
>TRBJ2-7|TRBV19|TRBD1|NA
TGTGCCAGTAGTATAGATGGACAGGGGGACGAGCAGTACTTC
CASSIDGQGDEQYF
>TRBJ1-4|TRBV20-1|TRBD1|few
TGCAGTGCTAGAGATCCAGGGGGCGATGAAAAACTGTTTTTT
CSARDPGGDEKLFF
>TRBJ2-7|TRBV4-1|TRBD1|few
TGCGCCAGCAGCCAAGAAGGACAGGGGGCCCACGAGCAGTACTTC
CASSQEGQGAHEQYF
>TRBJ2-2|TRBV10-3|NA|many
TGTGCCACCCGAGACCTGGTGGATTTCGGGGAGCTGTTTTTT
CATRDLVDFGELFF
>TRBJ2-7|TRBV2|NA|few
TGTGCCAGCAGTGAGATTGACAGTAGCTACGAGCAGTACTTC
CASSEIDSSYEQYF
>TRBJ2-7|TRBV7-9|NA|few
TGTGCCAGCAGCCCCCGGACAGTTAACGAGCAGTACTTC
CASSPRTVNEQYF
>TRBJ2-7|TRBV4-3|NA|few
TGCGCCAGCAGCCTAGAGGTAACAGTCTCCTACGAGCAGTACTTC
CASSLEVTVSYEQYF
>TRBJ1-1|TRBV11-3|NA|few
TGTGCCAGCAGCTCACCACGGGGCAGGCAAAACACTGAAGCTTTCTTT
CASSSPRGRQNTEAFF
>TRBJ2-7|TRBV7-9|TRBD2|NA
TGTGCCAGCAGCTCGACTAGCGGGAGGGCCCTAGACGAGCAGTACTTC
CASSSTSGRALDEQYF
>TRBJ2-7|TRBV7-9|TRBD1|NA
TGTGCCAGCAGCCCGACAGGGGAGGCCTACGAGCAGTACTTC
CASSPTGEAYEQYF
>TRBJ2-1|TRBV30|NA|NA
TGTGCCTGGAGTGAGGAGGGATGGAATGAGCAGTTCTTC
CAWSEEGWNEQFF
>TRBJ2-2|TRBV12-3/TRBV12-4|NA|NA
TGTGCCAGCAGTTCCCCGCGCAGGGGCACCGGGGAGCTGTTTTTT
CASSSPRRGTGELFF
>TRBJ2-5|TRBV4-1|TRBD2|NA
TGCGCCAGCAGCCCCCGACTAGCGGGGTTTGAAGAGACCCAGTACTTC
CASSPRLAGFEETQYF
>TRBJ1-1|TRBV20-1|TRBD1|few
TGCAGTGCTAGGGGAAGGACAGGGGGCTTTGAAGCTTTCTTT
CSARGRTGGFEAFF
>TRBJ2-7|TRBV21-1|NA|few
TGTGCCAGCAGCAAACCGGACAGTTCGTACGAGCAGTACTTC
CASSKPDSSYEQYF